This is a list of T cell receptor beta chains from one sample in a study of CD8 T cells in Susac syndrome. TCRdb reprocessed the immunoSEQ multiplex PCR reads with MiXCR, giving one entry per CDR3 protein. Counted here are roughly 150,000 distinct CDR3 sequences, about 95% occurring once; the ten biggest clones make up roughly 0.16%. The sequenced material came from CD4+ T cells from PBMCs. These TCRs come from a human donor with Susac syndrome. CDR3s include the opening cysteine and the closing phenylalanine or tryptophan. The D gene is left open where the match is weak. Only part of the rows carry a size: once, few, many, or a class if the clone is expanded.

D gene	V gene	clone size	J gene	CDR3 protein	CDR3 DNA
NA	TRBV18	NA	TRBJ1-5	CASSGGYNEQPQHF	TGTGCCAGCTCAGGAGGGTACAACGAGCAGCCCCAGCATTTT
TRBD1	TRBV12-3/TRBV12-4	NA	TRBJ1-2	CASSSRTGVNYGYTF	TGTGCCAGCAGCTCTCGGACAGGGGTTAACTATGGCTACACCTTC
TRBD1	TRBV20-1	NA	TRBJ1-5	CSALDRGEQPQHF	TGCAGTGCCTTAGACAGGGGGGAACAGCCCCAGCATTTT
NA	TRBV7-3	NA	TRBJ1-2	CASSRDRNYGYTF	TGTGCCAGCAGCCGTGACAGGAACTATGGCTACACCTTC
NA	TRBV29-1	NA	TRBJ2-1	CSVEGPPSSYNEQFF	TGCAGCGTTGAAGGGCCCCCTAGCTCCTACAATGAGCAGTTCTTC
NA	TRBV20-1	NA	TRBJ1-3	CSAADSPLNTIYF	TGCAGTGCTGCGGACAGCCCGCTGAACACCATATATTTT
NA	TRBV7-2	once	TRBJ2-7	CASSLADLNLDPYEQYF	TGTGCCAGCAGCTTAGCGGATCTTAACCTCGACCCCTACGAGCAGTACTTC
TRBD2	TRBV4-2	NA	TRBJ2-5	CASSWSGGALQETQYF	TGTGCCAGCAGCTGGAGCGGGGGGGCCCTCCAAGAGACCCAGTACTTC
NA	TRBV29-1	NA	TRBJ1-1	CSVARYGNTEAFF	TGCAGCGTAGCACGGTACGGGAACACTGAAGCTTTCTTT
NA	TRBV20-1	NA	TRBJ1-5	CSIEEGPYQPQHF	TGCAGTATCGAGGAGGGACCCTATCAGCCCCAGCATTTT